Below are 27 T cell receptor beta chains sequenced from a single sample in a study of T cell responses to AZD1222 COVID-19 vaccine. Profiling relied on immunoSEQ multiplex PCR, and the TCRdb table lists in-frame clones only, not all of them. The sample includes some 60,000 clones, over 65% of them seen just once. The specimen comprised peripheral blood, sampled 28 days after the second AZD1222 dose. The receptors here all came from an adult who received the AZD1222 COVID-19 vaccine.

This chain uses TRBV19 with TRBJ1-2; TRBD1 might be the D (6 bases). V gave up 5 bases and J gave up 6 bases, with 25 bases separating them. The germline CDR1 and CDR2 sequences are LNHDA and SQIVND (reference sequence). The length of the CDR3 is 17 residues. In DNA, the CDR3 is TGTGCCAGTAGTTCTTACAGCCCAATCAGGGGATACCATGGCTACACCTTC. Translated: CASSSYSPIRGYHGYTF.

The CDR3 sequence is CSVAGQGGSSYEQYF. The CDR3 coding sequence is TGCAGCGTTGCAGGACAGGGAGGGAGCTCCTACGAGCAGTACTTC. The rearrangement uses TRBV29-1 and TRBJ2-7; maybe TRBD1 (8 bases). V was shortened by 4 bases and J by 0 bases, with 16 bases between the two germline ends. This CDR3 region has 15 residues. CDR1 and CDR2 (germline): SQVTM, ANQGSEA.

This clone was recorded only once. In nucleotides, the CDR3 is TGTGCCAGCAGCCCCGTCCAGGGTGGGTACGAGCAGTACTTC. It is translated as CASSPVQGGYEQYF. The V gene is TRBV11-2, the J gene TRBJ2-7; tentatively, D is TRBD1 (5 bases). The CDR3 runs to 14 residues. Germline loops: CDR1 SGHAT, CDR2 FQNNGV. Trimming shortened V by 5 bases and J by 4 bases, and 15 bases separated the two germline ends.

The chain combines TRBV11-3 with TRBJ2-1; TRBD1 aligns across 8 bases. This CDR3 spans 19 amino acids. CDR1 is SGHNT, CDR2 YENEEA, per germline. Trimming at V came to 5 bases and at J to 7 bases, leaving 22 bases not matched to a gene. The CDR3 DNA reads TGTGCCAGCAGCCCTCCGGACTGGATCGGACAGGGCATGGTTAATGAGCAGTTCTTC. It specifies CASSPPDWIGQGMVNEQFF. Looking up the rest from reference TRBV11-3 and TRBJ2-1 gives the full variable domain: EAGVVQSPRYKIIEKKQPVAFWCNPISGHNTLYWYLQNLGQGPELLIRYENEEAVDDSQLPKDRFSAERLKGVDSTLKIQPAELGDSAVYLCASSPPDWIGQGMVNEQFFGPGTRLTVL.

Notes on this clone: A read error may account for a junction end that differs from germline. The CDR3 DNA sequence: TGTGCCAGTAGGATAGCGGGGGGGCCCGGGGAGCTGTTTTTT. Translation: CASRIAGGPGELFF. The chain is built from TRBV19 and TRBJ2-2; 11 bases are a match to TRBD2. This CDR3 comprises 14 residues. The germline V gene has CDR1 LNHDA and CDR2 SQIVND (reference sequence).

The chain has TRBV5-4 and TRBJ2-7, with 8 bases fitting TRBD2. The J segment lost 5 bases and the V segment lost 0 bases, leaving 4 bases of the junction unmatched. CDR1 is SGHNT, CDR2 YYREEE, per germline (reference sequence). This CDR3 region has 14 residues. The CDR3 spells CASSLGVTSDEQYF. CDR3 bases: TGTGCCAGCAGCTTGGGAGTGACTAGCGACGAGCAGTACTTC.

V gene TRBV5-4 combines with J gene TRBJ1-2; perhaps TRBD1 as D (5 bases). The CDR3 sequence is 14 residues long. V shed 5 bases and J shed 2 bases, with 13 bases lying between them. Germline V CDR1 and CDR2: SGHNT, YYREEE (reference sequence). Here the CDR3 DNA reads TGTGCCAGCAGAACACAGGACTTGAACTATGGCTACACCTTC. This translates into CASRTQDLNYGYTF.

CDR3 nucleotide sequence: TGCGCCGTCGGGGAAGCAAGACCACCCGAAGCTTTCTTT. This codes for CAVGEARPPEAFF. This chain links TRBV10-2 with TRBJ1-1, with unresolved D. CDR1 WSHSY and CDR2 SAAADI come from the germline V gene. The length of the CDR3 is 13 residues. Trimming shortened V by 11 bases and J by 8 bases, and 21 bases separated the two germline ends.

The chain joins TRBV5-1 to TRBJ2-5, with D hard to call. V was pared by 4 bases and J by 2 bases, with 3 bases between. Germline CDR1 SGHRS, CDR2 YFSETQ. The CDR3 runs 11 residues. The CDR3 DNA sequence: TGCGCCAGCAGCGAGCAAGAGACCCAGTACTTC. As protein: CASSEQETQYF.

This clone has a handful of counts. CDR3 sequence: CASSLTRWDRPNTGELFF. Written as DNA, the CDR3 is TGTGCCAGCAGCCTTACTCGATGGGACAGACCGAACACCGGGGAGCTGTTTTTT. The chain has TRBV11-3 and TRBJ2-2, with 7 bases aligning to TRBD1. This CDR3 has 18 amino acids. V lost 5 bases, J lost 0 bases, and 12 bases stayed unmatched. Germline V gene data show CDR1 as SGHNT and CDR2 as YENEEA.

The rearrangement joins TRBV30 to TRBJ1-6, with a tentative D call TRBD1 (5 bases). The V gene lost 4 bases and the J gene lost 10 bases, with 14 bases spanning the gap. In germline, CDR1 is GTSNPN, CDR2 SVGIG (reference sequence). The CDR3 is made up of 13 amino acids. This CDR3 reads CAWTHQGASPLHF. As DNA, the CDR3 is TGTGCCTGGACACATCAGGGAGCATCACCCCTCCACTTT.

The rearrangement uses TRBV20-1 and TRBJ1-2; D is perhaps TRBD1 (5 bases). This CDR3 is built from 14 residues. CDR1 is DFQATT, CDR2 SNEGSKA, per germline (reference sequence). Trimming shortened V by 3 bases and J by 4 bases, and 15 bases separated the two germline ends. The CDR3 nucleotides are TGCAGTGCTAGTACTTCACAGGTGGCCTATGGCTACACCTTC. It translates to CSASTSQVAYGYTF.

The chain recombines TRBV27 with TRBJ1-5; TRBD1 agrees at 7 bases. This CDR3 contains 15 residues. With V trimmed by 6 bases and J by 4 bases, 9 bases remained unmatched. The germline CDR1 and CDR2 sequences are MNHEY and SMNVEV (reference sequence). For the CDR3, the DNA is TGTGCCAGCAGACGATCAGGGGGAAGTAATCAGCCCCAGCATTTT. It specifies CASRRSGGSNQPQHF.

The CDR3 region is CASSPGTLNTEAFF. The CDR3 coding sequence is TGTGCCAGCAGCCCGGGGACTTTGAACACTGAAGCTTTCTTT. J is TRBJ1-1 and V is TRBV4-2; weak D call: TRBD1 (5 bases). The V and J ends lost 4 bases and 0 bases respectively, with 9 bases between them. The CDR3 totals 14 residues. Germline CDR1 is LGHNA and CDR2 is YNFKEQ.

The CDR3 protein is CASRPDTGRGTEAFF. The CDR3 bases are TGTGCCAGCAGGCCAGATACAGGGAGAGGCACTGAAGCTTTCTTT. The rearrangement joins TRBV7-9 to TRBJ1-1; D is perhaps TRBD1 (6 bases). Looked up from germline, CDR1 is SEHNR and CDR2 is FQNEAQ (reference sequence). The CDR3 totals 15 residues. Between the trimmed V and J ends, which lost 6 bases and 4 bases, there was a span of 18 bases.

The CDR3 coding sequence is TGTGCCAGCAGCTTAGGGGGCGTGGGGCTCTATGGCTACACCTTC. Translation: CASSLGGVGLYGYTF. The chain recombines TRBV7-2 with TRBJ1-2; D perhaps matches TRBD1 (5 bases). V was shortened by 1 base and J by 4 bases, with 13 bases between the two germline ends. Germline lookup yields CDR1 SGHTA and CDR2 FQGNSA. This CDR3 comprises 15 residues.

The CDR3 region is CASERFGTGELFF. As DNA, the CDR3 is TGTGCCTCGGAGCGGTTCGGCACCGGGGAGCTGTTTTTT. The chain links TRBV30 to TRBJ2-2; D is perhaps TRBD2 (5 bases). With 7 bases removed from V and 4 bases from J, the gap between germline ends came to 13 bases. CDR3 length: 13 residues. Germline values: CDR1 GTSNPN, CDR2 SVGIG (reference sequence).

The chain carries TRBV5-4 and TRBJ2-5, with 7 bases lining up with TRBD2. With 0 bases clipped from V and 1 base from J, the junction kept 6 bases outside the gene matches. The germline gives CDR1 SGHNT, CDR2 YYREEE (reference sequence). This CDR3 spans 16 amino acids. The CDR3 sequence is CASSLGWSSGQETQYF. DNA for the CDR3: TGTGCCAGCAGCTTGGGTTGGTCTAGCGGCCAAGAGACCCAGTACTTC.

By its share, this clone is medium-sized. The chain has TRBV11-1 and TRBJ1-1; tentative D call: TRBD1 (6 bases). CDR3 length: 14 residues. Per the germline V gene, CDR1 is SGHAT and CDR2 is FQDESV (reference sequence). The germline V and J ends were trimmed by 7 bases and 0 bases, with 12 bases remaining between them. The CDR3 coding sequence is TGTGCCAGCACGAGGACAGTCATGAACACTGAAGCTTTCTTT. It yields the protein CASTRTVMNTEAFF.

The rearrangement uses TRBV3-1 (or the pseudogene TRBV3-2) and TRBJ2-5; TRBD2 agrees at 7 bases. V gave up 2 bases and J gave up 4 bases; unmatched junction bases: 10. CDR3 length: 16 residues. Germline assignment: CDR1 LGHDT and CDR2 YNNKEL (reference sequence). The CDR3 loop reads CASSQIGTIPSETQYF. The CDR3 coding sequence is TGTGCCAGCAGCCAAATAGGGACTATTCCTTCAGAGACCCAGTACTTC.

The chain joins TRBV28 to TRBJ2-3, with 9 bases aligning to TRBD1. The CDR3 consists of 14 residues. V was clipped by 6 bases and J by 3 bases; unmatched bases: 4. Germline values: CDR1 MDHEN, CDR2 SYDVKM. CDR3: CASSNGQGTDTQYF. The CDR3 bases are TGTGCCAGCAGCAACGGACAGGGGACAGATACGCAGTATTTT.

The V and J genes are TRBV7-2 and TRBJ2-1, with D hard to call. V lost 1 base to trimming and J lost 10 bases, with 14 bases between them. This CDR3 comprises 14 residues. Per germline, CDR1 SGHTA and CDR2 FQGNSA. CDR3 coding DNA: TGTGCCAGCAGCTTAGGTTTCCGGCAACGCGAGCAGTTCTTC. It specifies CASSLGFRQREQFF.

The rearrangement links TRBV14 to TRBJ1-3, with D uncertain. The germline CDR1 and CDR2 sequences are SGHDN and FVKESK. The CDR3 consists of 13 residues. The V end was cut by 0 bases, the J end by 4 bases, with 4 bases between. In DNA form, the CDR3 reads TGTGCCAGCAGCCAAGAGTGGGGAAACACCATATATTTT. Translated, it gives CASSQEWGNTIYF.

CDR3 DNA: TGTGCCAGCGTTATCAGGGAGGAAAACTATGGCTACACCTTC. This encodes CASVIREENYGYTF. V usage is TRBV21-1 and J usage is TRBJ1-2. TRBV21-1 constitutes a pseudogene. This CDR3 is 14 amino acids long.

The chain couples TRBV28 to TRBJ2-1; 9 bases match TRBD1. The length of the CDR3 is 17 residues. V shed 3 bases, J shed 2 bases, and the junction held 8 bases outside the gene matches. Germline V CDR1 and CDR2: MDHEN, SYDVKM. Here the CDR3 reads CASSLGGTGLAYNEQFF. Written as DNA, the CDR3 is TGTGCCAGCAGTTTGGGGGGGACAGGGTTAGCCTACAATGAGCAGTTCTTC.

V is TRBV6-5 and J is TRBJ2-3; D unresolved. The CDR3 is 13 residues long. Trimming left V 7 bases short and J 1 base short, with 9 bases between. Germline CDR1 is MNHEY and CDR2 is SVGAGI. CDR3 in amino acids: CASTQPGTDTQYF. CDR3 in DNA: TGTGCCAGCACCCAACCGGGCACAGATACGCAGTATTTT.

The chain employs TRBV14 and TRBJ2-7; TRBD2 matches 8 bases. The V gene's germline CDR1 is SGHDN and CDR2 FVKESK. Losses at the gene ends were 2 bases for V and 3 bases for J; bases not matched to a gene: 0. The CDR3 is 13 residues long. The CDR3 region is CASSQLAGYEQYF. The CDR3 DNA follows: TGTGCCAGCAGCCAACTAGCGGGCTACGAGCAGTACTTC.